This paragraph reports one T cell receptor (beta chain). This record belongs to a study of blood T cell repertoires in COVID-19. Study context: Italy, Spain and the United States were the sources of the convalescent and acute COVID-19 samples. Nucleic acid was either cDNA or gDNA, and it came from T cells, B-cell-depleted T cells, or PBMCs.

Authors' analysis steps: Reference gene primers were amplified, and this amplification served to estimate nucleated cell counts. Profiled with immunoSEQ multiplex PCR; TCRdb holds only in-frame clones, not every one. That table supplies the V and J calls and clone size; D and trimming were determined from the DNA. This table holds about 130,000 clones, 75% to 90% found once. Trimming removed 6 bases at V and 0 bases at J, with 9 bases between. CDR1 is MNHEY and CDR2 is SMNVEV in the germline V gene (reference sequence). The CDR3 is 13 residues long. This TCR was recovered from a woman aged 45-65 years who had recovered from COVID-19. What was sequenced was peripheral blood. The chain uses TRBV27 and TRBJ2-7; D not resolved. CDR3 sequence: CASSPSHSYEQYF. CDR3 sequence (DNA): TGTGCCAGCAGCCCAAGCCACTCCTACGAGCAGTACTTC.